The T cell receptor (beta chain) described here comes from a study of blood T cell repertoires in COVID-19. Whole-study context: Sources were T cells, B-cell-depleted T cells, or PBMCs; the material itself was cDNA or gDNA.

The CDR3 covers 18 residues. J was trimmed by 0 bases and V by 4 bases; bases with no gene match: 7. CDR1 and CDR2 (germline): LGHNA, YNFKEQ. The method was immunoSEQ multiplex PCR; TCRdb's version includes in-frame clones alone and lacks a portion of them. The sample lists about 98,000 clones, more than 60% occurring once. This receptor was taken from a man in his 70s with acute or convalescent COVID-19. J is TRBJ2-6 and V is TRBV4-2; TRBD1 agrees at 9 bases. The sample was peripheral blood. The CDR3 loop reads CASSRSGTGRSGANVLTF. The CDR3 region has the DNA TGTGCCAGCAGCCGATCCGGGACAGGGCGCTCTGGGGCCAACGTCCTGACTTTC.